A single sample is the source of the 25 T cell receptor beta chains below, sequenced in a study of T cells in Graves' hyperthyroidism and ophthalmopathy. Researchers amplified the TCR beta CDR3 regions from RNA transcripts. During a first-round RT-PCR of the TCR CDR3, the HTBI primer set was used. TCRdb used MiXCR to reprocess the multiplex PCR reads, holding one entry per CDR3 protein. The profile covers more than 550,000 distinct CDR3 sequences, with approximately 18% appearing a single time and roughly a sixth taken by the ten largest. Sequencing was carried out using blood. The source is a woman in her 50s with Graves' hyperthyroidism that later progressed to Graves' ophthalmopathy.

This clonotype was found a few times. The chain carries TRBV3-1 and TRBJ1-2; TRBD1 aligns across 9 bases. The CDR3 runs 15 residues. V trimming: 5 bases; J trimming: 3 bases; junction bases outside the gene matches: 7. Per the germline V gene, CDR1 is LGHDT and CDR2 is YNNKEL (reference sequence). CDR3 region: CASSENRDRDYGYTF. CDR3 sequence (DNA): TGTGCCAGCAGCGAAAACCGGGACAGGGACTATGGCTACACCTTC.

This sequence joins TRBV5-1 and TRBJ2-7, with D tentatively TRBD2 (5 bases). Trimming took off 0 bases at V and 2 bases at J, with 12 bases between the two ends. CDR1 is SGHRS, CDR2 YFSETQ, per germline. CDR3 size: 15 residues. CDR3 region: CASSLGPGVPYEQYF. The DNA for the CDR3 is TGCGCCAGCAGCTTGGGGCCCGGGGTCCCCTACGAGCAGTACTTC.

This clonotype showed up many times. V gene TRBV27 combines with J gene TRBJ1-2, with 7 nucleotides matching TRBD1. V was pared by 6 bases and J by 4 bases, with 11 bases of the junction left unmatched. There are 15 residues in the CDR3. Germline CDR1 and CDR2: MNHEY and SMNVEV (reference sequence). The CDR3 DNA is TGTGCCAGCAGCGATATACAGGGGATAATCTATGGCTACACCTTC. Protein sequence: CASSDIQGIIYGYTF.

This clonotype was found a few times. The junction shows a germline mismatch at one end, possibly a read error. The rearrangement links TRBV30 to TRBJ1-1, with 7 bases identical to TRBD1. The CDR3 is 17 residues long. CDR1 GTSNPN and CDR2 SVGIG come from the germline V gene (reference sequence). The CDR3 sequence: CAWSTGMAGGMNTEAFF. CDR3 sequence (DNA): TGTGCCTGGAGCACCGGTATGGCAGGGGGGATGAACACTGAGGCTTTCTTT.

This clonotype appeared a single time. The gene calls are TRBV9 and TRBJ1-3; D remains unclear. CDR1 is SGDLS, CDR2 YYNGEE, per germline. V lost 4 bases, J lost 0 bases, and 11 bases lay in between. This CDR3 region has 15 residues. CDR3 sequence: CASSPAGNSGNTIYF. The CDR3 nucleotides are TGTGCCAGCAGCCCCGCAGGCAACTCTGGAAACACCATATATTTT.

This clonotype was found once. The CDR3 DNA reads TGCGCCAGCAGCCAACCCCGGACCAAAGATACGCAGTATTTT. Protein sequence: CASSQPRTKDTQYF. The chain employs TRBV4-1 and TRBJ2-3; D is unclear. The CDR3 loop spans 14 amino acids. CDR1 and CDR2 (germline): MGHRA, YSYEKL. V dropped 2 bases and J dropped 5 bases, with 11 bases sitting between them.

The chain recombines TRBV29-1 with TRBJ1-4; D uncertain. V lost 5 bases, J lost 4 bases, and 8 bases lay in between. CDR1 and CDR2 (germline): SQVTM, ANQGSEA. The CDR3 extends over 12 amino acids. The CDR3 loop reads CSVIGLNEKLFF. For the CDR3, the DNA is TGCAGCGTTATTGGGCTTAATGAAAAACTGTTTTTT.

The V gene is TRBV18, the J gene TRBJ1-5; TRBD1 aligns across 8 bases. CDR1 KGHSH and CDR2 LQKENI come from the germline V gene. The CDR3 is made up of 17 amino acids. V gave up 3 bases and J gave up 2 bases; unmatched junction bases: 9. This CDR3 is CASSPGQADSGNQPQHF. For the CDR3, the DNA is TGTGCCAGCTCACCGGGACAGGCGGATTCTGGCAATCAGCCCCAGCATTTT.

The chain is built from TRBV5-1 and TRBJ2-3; D might be TRBD2 (6 bases). Germline values: CDR1 SGHRS, CDR2 YFSETQ. Trimming took off 4 bases at V and 5 bases at J, with 17 bases between the two ends. The CDR3 consists of 15 residues. CDR3 region: CASSRWGLGEDTQYF. CDR3 DNA: TGCGCCAGCAGCCGGTGGGGACTGGGAGAAGATACGCAGTATTTT.

This clonotype has a count of ten or more. In DNA form, the CDR3 reads TGTGCCAGCAGCCAAGGAGGGGGGAACACTGAAGCTTTCTTT. Residues: CASSQGGGNTEAFF. This rearrangement joins TRBV3-1 to TRBJ1-1, with a tentative D call TRBD1 (6 bases). This CDR3 has 14 amino acids. V gave up 1 base and J gave up 1 base, with 7 bases separating them. Germline V CDR1 and CDR2: LGHDT, YNNKEL (reference sequence).

Many counts were recorded for this clonotype. The J gene is TRBJ1-5, the V gene TRBV20-1; 10 bases fit TRBD1. The V segment lost 2 bases and the J segment 7 bases; nucleotides outside the gene matches: 14. CDR1 is DFQATT and CDR2 is SNEGSKA in the germline V gene (reference sequence). This CDR3 region has 17 residues. CDR3 amino acids: CSARQDYWGTGDQPQHF. The CDR3 DNA sequence: TGCAGTGCTAGACAAGACTACTGGGGGACAGGGGACCAGCCCCAGCATTTT.

The chain is built from TRBV4-1 and TRBJ1-1, with a weak D call TRBD1 (6 bases). Germline CDR1 reads MGHRA; CDR2 reads YSYEKL. V lost 1 base and J lost 11, with 20 bases in between. The CDR3 consists of 15 residues. CDR3 amino acids: CASSQANSAIQGAFF. DNA for the CDR3: TGCGCCAGCAGCCAAGCCAATTCCGCGATCCAGGGGGCTTTCTTT.

The chain uses TRBV30 and TRBJ1-3; unclear D gene. Germline assignment: CDR1 GTSNPN and CDR2 SVGIG (reference sequence). V shed 2 bases and J shed 0 bases, with 5 bases lying between them. CDR3 length equals 13 residues. The CDR3 bases are TGTGCCTGGAGTTGGTCCTCTGGAAACACCATATATTTT. Translating it yields CAWSWSSGNTIYF.

The J gene is TRBJ2-3, the V gene TRBV9; TRBD2 agrees at 12 bases. Germline CDR1 is SGDLS and CDR2 is YYNGEE. V shed 3 bases, J shed 2 bases, and the junction held 7 bases outside the gene matches. The CDR3 is 17 amino acids. CDR3 sequence: CASSGSSGGASTDTQYF. CDR3 coding DNA: TGTGCCAGCAGCGGATCTAGCGGGGGGGCCTCCACAGATACGCAGTATTTT.

The V call is TRBV6-1, the J call TRBJ1-4; TRBD1 aligns across 7 bases. The CDR3 runs 14 residues. CDR1 and CDR2 (germline): MNHNS, SASEGT. V trimming: 6 bases; J trimming: 8 bases; junction bases outside the gene matches: 9. The CDR3 sequence: CASSLTGFREKLFF. Written as DNA, the CDR3 is TGTGCCAGCAGCTTGACAGGGTTCCGGGAAAAACTGTTTTTT.

V and J are TRBV20-1 and TRBJ2-6; the match to TRBD1 covers 7 bases. The J segment lost 3 bases and the V segment lost 5 bases, leaving 7 bases of the junction unmatched. CDR3 length equals 15 residues. From germline, CDR1 is DFQATT and CDR2 SNEGSKA (reference sequence). The CDR3 DNA follows: TGCAGTGCTGAGACTACAGGGGTTGGGGCCAACGTCCTGACTTTC. Encoded protein: CSAETTGVGANVLTF.

This clonotype was counted many times. This chain links TRBV7-8 with TRBJ1-1; D is perhaps TRBD1 (6 bases). Trimming stripped 3 bases from V and 3 bases from J, with 11 bases between. The CDR3 runs to 14 residues. CDR1 and CDR2 from the germline V gene are SGHVS and FQNEAQ. The CDR3 bases are TGTGCCAGCAGCTTGGGGGCTGATTACACTGAAGCTTTCTTT. As protein: CASSLGADYTEAFF. Together with reference TRBV7-8 and TRBJ1-1, the CDR3 gives the full variable domain: GAGVSQSPRYKVAKRGQDVALRCDPISGHVSLFWYQQALGQGPEFLTYFQNEAQLDKSGLPSDRFFAERPEGSVSTLKIQRTQQEDSAVYLCASSLGADYTEAFFGQGTRLTVV.

A note on this clonotype: Since a much larger clone is just one base distant, this may be a read error. The J gene is TRBJ2-2, the V gene TRBV3-1, with D perhaps matching TRBD1 (6 bases). This CDR3 has 18 amino acids. CDR1 is LGHDT, CDR2 YNNKEL, per germline (reference sequence). The CDR3 DNA reads TGTGCCGGCAGCCCTACGGGACATCTTTTAAGGAACACCGGGGAGCTGTTTTTT. It encodes CAGSPTGHLLRNTGELFF.

The chain employs TRBV5-1 and TRBJ1-1; D is ambiguous. The CDR3 covers 13 residues. V was clipped by 5 bases and J by 0 bases, with 8 bases between them. Germline CDR1 is SGHRS and CDR2 is YFSETQ. The CDR3 spells CASSQQMNTEAFF. CDR3 DNA: TGCGCCAGCAGTCAACAGATGAACACTGAAGCTTTCTTT.

This clonotype has just a few counts. The chain has TRBV28 and TRBJ1-4; D gene uncertain. Trimming took 6 bases from V and 8 from J, leaving 13 bases between them. Looked up from germline, CDR1 is MDHEN and CDR2 is SYDVKM. The CDR3 totals 13 residues. The CDR3 is CASSFPEGEKLFF. The CDR3 DNA follows: TGTGCCAGCAGCTTCCCCGAGGGCGAAAAACTGTTTTTT.

In this sample, this clonotype turned up a few times. This rearrangement joins TRBV20-1 to TRBJ1-1; D gene uncertain. Germline assignment: CDR1 DFQATT and CDR2 SNEGSKA (reference sequence). The CDR3 extends over 11 amino acids. V lost 6 bases and J 1 base, leaving 6 bases between the germline ends. Here the CDR3 reads CSAPANTEAFF. In nucleotides, the CDR3 is TGCAGTGCCCCGGCGAACACTGAAGCTTTCTTT.

This clonotype has just a few counts. This sequence joins TRBV6-1 and TRBJ1-1; TRBD1 might be the D (6 bases). Trimming shortened V by 2 bases and J by 5 bases, and 12 bases separated the two germline ends. The CDR3 has 14 amino acids. Germline V gene sequence: CDR1 MNHNS, CDR2 SASEGT. CDR3 sequence (DNA): TGTGCCAGCAGTGAACGCAGGGGTATGACTGAAGCTTTCTTT. It is translated as CASSERRGMTEAFF.

Many counts were recorded for this clonotype. The chain carries TRBV3-1 and TRBJ2-7, with D possibly TRBD1 on 5 matching bases. Per germline, CDR1 LGHDT and CDR2 YNNKEL (reference sequence). Trimming cost V 4 bases and J 2 bases, with 12 bases left between them. There are 14 residues in the CDR3. This chain's CDR3 is CASSPRATPYEQYF. The DNA of the CDR3 is TGTGCCAGCAGCCCCAGGGCTACCCCCTACGAGCAGTACTTC.

This clonotype turned up a few times. The chain carries TRBV7-9 and TRBJ2-7; no reliable D call. Germline V gene sequence: CDR1 SEHNR, CDR2 FQNEAQ (reference sequence). The ends were cut back, 5 bases at V and 2 bases at J, with 10 bases in the middle. The CDR3 contains 13 residues. CDR3 loop: CASSPTPPYEQYF. The CDR3 nucleotides read TGTGCCAGCAGCCCCACGCCACCCTACGAGCAGTACTTC.

The chain employs TRBV5-1 and TRBJ1-1, with 8 bases identical to TRBD1. This CDR3 comprises 15 residues. Trimming at V came to 6 bases and at J to 5 bases, leaving 12 bases not matched to a gene. The germline CDR1 and CDR2 sequences are SGHRS and YFSETQ. The CDR3 coding sequence is TGCGCCAGCAAGAGACAGGGGAATCCCTCAACTGAAGCTTTCTTT. Translation: CASKRQGNPSTEAFF.